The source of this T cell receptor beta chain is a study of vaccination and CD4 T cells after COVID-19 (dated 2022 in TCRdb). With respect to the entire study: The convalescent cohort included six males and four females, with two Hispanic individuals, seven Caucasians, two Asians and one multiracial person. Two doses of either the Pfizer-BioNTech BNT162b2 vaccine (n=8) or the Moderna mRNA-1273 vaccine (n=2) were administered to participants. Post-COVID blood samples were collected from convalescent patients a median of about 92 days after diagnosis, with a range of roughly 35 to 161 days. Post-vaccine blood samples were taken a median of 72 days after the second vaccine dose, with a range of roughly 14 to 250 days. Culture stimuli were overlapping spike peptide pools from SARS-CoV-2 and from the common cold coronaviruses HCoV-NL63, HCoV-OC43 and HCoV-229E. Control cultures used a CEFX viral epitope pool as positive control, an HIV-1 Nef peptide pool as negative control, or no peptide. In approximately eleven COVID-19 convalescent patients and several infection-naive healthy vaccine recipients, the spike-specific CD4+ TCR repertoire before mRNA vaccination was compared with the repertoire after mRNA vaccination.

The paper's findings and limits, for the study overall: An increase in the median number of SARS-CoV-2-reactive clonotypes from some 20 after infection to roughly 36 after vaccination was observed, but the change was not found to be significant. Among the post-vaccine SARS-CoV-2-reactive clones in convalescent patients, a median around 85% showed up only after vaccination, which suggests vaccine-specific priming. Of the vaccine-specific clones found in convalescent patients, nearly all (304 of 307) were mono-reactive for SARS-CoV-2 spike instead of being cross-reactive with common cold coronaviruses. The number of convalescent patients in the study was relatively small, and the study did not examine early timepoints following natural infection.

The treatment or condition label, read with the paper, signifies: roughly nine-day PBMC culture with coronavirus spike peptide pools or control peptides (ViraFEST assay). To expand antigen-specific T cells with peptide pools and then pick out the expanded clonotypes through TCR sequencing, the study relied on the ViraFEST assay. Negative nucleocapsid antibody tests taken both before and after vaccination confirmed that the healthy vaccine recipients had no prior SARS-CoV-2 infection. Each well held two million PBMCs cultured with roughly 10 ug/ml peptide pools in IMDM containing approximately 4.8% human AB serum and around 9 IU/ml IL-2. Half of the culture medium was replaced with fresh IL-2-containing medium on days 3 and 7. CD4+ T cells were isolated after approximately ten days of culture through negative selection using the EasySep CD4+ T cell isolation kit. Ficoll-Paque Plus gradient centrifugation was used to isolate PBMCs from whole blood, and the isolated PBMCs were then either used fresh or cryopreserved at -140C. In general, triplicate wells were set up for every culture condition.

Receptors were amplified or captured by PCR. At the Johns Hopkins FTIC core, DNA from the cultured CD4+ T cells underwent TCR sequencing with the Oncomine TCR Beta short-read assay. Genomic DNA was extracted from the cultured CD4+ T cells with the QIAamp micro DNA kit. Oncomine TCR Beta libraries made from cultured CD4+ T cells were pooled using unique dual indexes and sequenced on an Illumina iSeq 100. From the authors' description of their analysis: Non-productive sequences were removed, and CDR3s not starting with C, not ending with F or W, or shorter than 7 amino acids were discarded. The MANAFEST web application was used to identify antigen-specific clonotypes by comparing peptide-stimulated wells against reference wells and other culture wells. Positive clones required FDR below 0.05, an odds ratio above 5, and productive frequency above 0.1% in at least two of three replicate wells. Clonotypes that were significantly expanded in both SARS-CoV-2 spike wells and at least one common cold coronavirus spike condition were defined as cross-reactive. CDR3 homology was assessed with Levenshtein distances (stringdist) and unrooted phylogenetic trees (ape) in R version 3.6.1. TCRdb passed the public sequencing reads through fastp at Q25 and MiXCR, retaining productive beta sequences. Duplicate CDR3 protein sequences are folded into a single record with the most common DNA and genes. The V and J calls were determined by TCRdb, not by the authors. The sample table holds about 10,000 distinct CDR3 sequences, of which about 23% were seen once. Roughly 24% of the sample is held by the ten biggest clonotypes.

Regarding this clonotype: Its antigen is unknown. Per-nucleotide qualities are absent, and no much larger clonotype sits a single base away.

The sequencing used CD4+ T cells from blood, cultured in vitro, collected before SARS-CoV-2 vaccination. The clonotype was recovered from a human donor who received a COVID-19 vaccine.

The CDR3 protein sequence reads: CASTLTTGPYNEQFF. In nucleotide form, the sequence is TGTGCCAGCACCCTTACGACAGGGCCCTACAATGAGCAGTTCTTC. The rearrangement combines TRBV6-1 with TRBJ2-1; TRBD1 matches 7 bases in the middle. Including cysteine and phenylalanine, the CDR3 has 15 amino acids. The read is trimmed to its CDR3 DNA, 45 bases read in frame from base 1. Here V drops 7 bases and J drops 2 bases, and the junction holds 8 bases not matched to any gene. CDR1 MNHNS and CDR2 SASEGT are derived from the germline V gene.